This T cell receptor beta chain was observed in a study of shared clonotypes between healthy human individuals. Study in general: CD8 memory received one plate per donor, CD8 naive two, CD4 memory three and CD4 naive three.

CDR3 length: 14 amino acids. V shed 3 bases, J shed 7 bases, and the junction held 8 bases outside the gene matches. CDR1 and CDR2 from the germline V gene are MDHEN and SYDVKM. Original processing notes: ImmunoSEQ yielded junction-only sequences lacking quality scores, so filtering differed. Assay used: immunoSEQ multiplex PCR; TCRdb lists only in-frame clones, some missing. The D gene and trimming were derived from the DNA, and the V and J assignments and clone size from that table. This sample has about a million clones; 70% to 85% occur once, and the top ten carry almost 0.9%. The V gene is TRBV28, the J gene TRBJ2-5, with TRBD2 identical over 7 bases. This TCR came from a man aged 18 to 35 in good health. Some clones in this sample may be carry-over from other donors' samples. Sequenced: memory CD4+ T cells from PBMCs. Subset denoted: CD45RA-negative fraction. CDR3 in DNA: TGTGCCAGCAGTTTTGGGGGGACTAAGGTGACCCAGTACTTC. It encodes CASSFGGTKVTQYF.